The following is a T cell receptor (beta chain) sequence with its context. The antigen it recognizes is unknown. No base-level quality is on record; no much larger clone is a single base apart. The sample is drawn from a study of shared clonotypes between healthy human individuals (dated by TCRdb to the early 2020s). A note on the overall study: A few men and a couple of women, aged 18 to 49 years, made up the cohort. For each donor, three plates each were used for CD4 naive and CD4 memory, two plates were used for CD8 naive, and one plate was used for CD8 memory. The study deeply sequenced blood TCR repertoires of several healthy adults to estimate repertoire size and the extent of clonotype sharing between individuals. To increase sequencing depth and limit assay-specific biases, TCR repertoire library preparation and sequencing were carried out by different laboratories using diverse techniques. Leukapheresis yielded between about 0.85 and 9.5 billion PBMCs per donor.

CD8 naive samples were obtained by positive selection for CCR7 among CD45RO-negative cells, yielding a CD45RA+CCR7+ population from which TemRA cells were excluded. The donors were healthy, HIV-negative adults with no recently reported acute infections or vaccinations. All donors were Caucasian adults living in Nashville, Tennessee, USA. After blood collection by leukapheresis, PBMCs were isolated using Ficoll-Histopaque density gradient centrifugation and then cryopreserved in the vapor phase of liquid nitrogen. Analytical flow cytometry was used to check the purity and quantity of every magnetically sorted T cell population. Each sorted fraction had its genomic DNA isolated and then quantified by UV absorbance on a Nanodrop 2000c. TCR CDR3 regions were amplified from genomic DNA by multiplex PCR using the deep immunoSEQ assay. For each cell subset, the extracted genomic DNA was distributed evenly across all wells of several immunoSEQ 96-well plates, and each plate served as one replicate. Each replicate PCR for sorted subsets received around 200 ng genomic DNA, equal to about 29,000 T cell genomes. The purified libraries were quantified using a Qubit 3.0 fluorometer, sized with a Bioanalyzer 2100, and then quantified again using the KAPA Library Quantification kit. Each immunoSEQ 96-well plate was sequenced on its own single-read 150-cycle Illumina NextSeq 550 flow cell. The authors processed their data as follows. The immunoSEQ output contained only junctional sequences without quality scores, so filtering could not match that applied to full-length reads. Sequences were annotated with PyIR, a Python wrapper for IgBLAST v1.9, and V/J genes and CDR3 were assigned using IMGT germline references. Reads were removed for weak V/J assignments (E-value above 1e-6), missing CDR3, stop codons, out-of-frame junctions, or ambiguous translated residues. A V3J clonotype was defined by an identical inferred V gene, J gene, and CDR3 amino acid sequence. Percentage overlap between repertoires was calculated by dividing the number of shared unique clonotypes by the size of the smaller repertoire. RTK rarefaction, the Chao1 estimator, and Recon v2.1 estimates of unobserved clonotypes were used to assess repertoire richness. For all TCRbeta clonotypes obtained by the gDNA method from four donors, generation probabilities were computed with OLGA. The clones in this table, taken by TCRdb from immuneACCESS, are in-frame only. Not every clone is retained; where verified, under half of the shortfall comes from an unresolved V gene, and the cause of the rest is unknown. V, J and clone size are taken as reported in that table, and D and trimming were inferred from the DNA itself. The sample table holds hundreds of thousands of clones, of which 90% to 97% were seen once. The ten largest make up about 0.12% of the sample.

Sequences MDHEN (CDR1) and SYDVKM (CDR2) are obtained from the germline V gene. Here V drops 3 bases and J drops 1 base, and the junction holds 9 bases not matched to any gene. Including cysteine and phenylalanine, the CDR3 has 16 amino acids. Left in the record is the CDR3 DNA by itself, 48 bases read in frame from the first base. On the study overall, not on this receptor specifically: Higher generation probabilities were observed for clonotypes shared by all four sorted-subset donors than for non-shared clonotypes. Pairwise subsampling indicated that sequencing depth was expected to affect the degree of clonotype sharing among donors. Larger estimated clonotype richness was generally found for naive subsets than for memory subsets. Even with the large sequencing depth, rarefaction of the sorted-subset datasets indicated that sequencing was incomplete. Because the study included only a small number of donors, the genetic and exposure-history diversity represented was limited. About 5% of naive CD4, roughly 3.6% of naive CD8, approximately 2% of memory CD4, and around 0.4% of memory CD8 clonotypes were shared across a handful of donors. Sampling was limited to blood, and TCR repertoires in tissue likely differ from TCR repertoires in blood.

Sequencing was carried out using naive CD8+ T cells sorted from blood. In the paper's terms, the cell subset or site label means: CD45RA+CCR7+. The source is a woman aged 25 to 39 in good health. The receptor chain draws on TRBV28 and TRBJ2-7; TRBD1 aligns with 7 central bases. The bases read TGTGCCAGCAGTTTTATAGGGACAGAATATTCCTACGAGCAGTACTTC. This sequence encodes CASSFIGTEYSYEQYF.